This note documents a single T cell receptor (beta chain) sequence. Some clones are missing from TCRdb's copy, which holds only in-frame ones; the method was immunoSEQ multiplex PCR. Among 65,000 or so clones, 92% were seen once, and the ten largest hold over 1%. This entry is derived from a study of cytomegalovirus exposure and HLA in healthy donors. Study background: Per a later analysis, the roughly 670 first-cohort and 95 to 150 validation repertoires shared one platform.

The ends were cut back, 2 bases at V and 0 bases at J, with 11 bases in the middle. There are 16 residues in the CDR3. CDR1 and CDR2 (germline): MNHNS, SASEGT. The source of this sequence is a woman aged 18-29 years in good health and CMV-seronegative. The specimen sequenced was PBMCs. The gene calls are TRBV6-1 and TRBJ1-3; D possibly corresponds to TRBD1 (5 bases). The CDR3 is CASSERGGFSGNTIYF. DNA for the CDR3: TGTGCCAGCAGTGAAAGGGGAGGCTTCTCTGGAAACACCATATATTTT.